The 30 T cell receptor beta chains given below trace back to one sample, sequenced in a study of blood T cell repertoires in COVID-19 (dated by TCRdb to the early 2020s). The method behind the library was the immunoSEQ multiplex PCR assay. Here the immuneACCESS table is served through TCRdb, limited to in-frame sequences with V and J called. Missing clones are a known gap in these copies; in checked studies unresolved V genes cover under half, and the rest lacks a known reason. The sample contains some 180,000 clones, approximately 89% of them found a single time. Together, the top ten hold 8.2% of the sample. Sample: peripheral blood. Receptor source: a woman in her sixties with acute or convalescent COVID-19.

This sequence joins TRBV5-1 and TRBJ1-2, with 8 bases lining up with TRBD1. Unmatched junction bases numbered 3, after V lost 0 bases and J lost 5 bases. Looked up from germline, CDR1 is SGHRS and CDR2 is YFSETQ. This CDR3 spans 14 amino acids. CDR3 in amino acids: CASSLGQGRYGYTF. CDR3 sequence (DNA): TGCGCCAGCAGCTTGGGACAGGGGCGGTATGGCTACACCTTC.

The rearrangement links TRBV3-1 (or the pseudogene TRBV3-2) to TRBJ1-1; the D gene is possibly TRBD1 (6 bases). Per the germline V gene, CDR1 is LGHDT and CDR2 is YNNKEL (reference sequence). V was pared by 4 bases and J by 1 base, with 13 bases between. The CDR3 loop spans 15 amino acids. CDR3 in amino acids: CASSRGQNGNTEAFF. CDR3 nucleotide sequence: TGTGCCAGCAGCCGCGGACAGAACGGGAACACTGAAGCTTTCTTT.

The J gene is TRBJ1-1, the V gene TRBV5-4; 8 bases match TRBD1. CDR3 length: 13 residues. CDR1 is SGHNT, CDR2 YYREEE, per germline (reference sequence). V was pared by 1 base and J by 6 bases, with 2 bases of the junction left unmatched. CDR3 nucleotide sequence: TGTGCCAGCAGCTTGCAGGGGGCCGCTGAAGCTTTCTTT. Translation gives CASSLQGAAEAFF.

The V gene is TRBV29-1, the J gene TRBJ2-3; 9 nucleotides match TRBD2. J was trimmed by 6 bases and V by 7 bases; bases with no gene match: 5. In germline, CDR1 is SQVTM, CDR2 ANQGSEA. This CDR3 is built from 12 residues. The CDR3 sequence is CSALAGGDTQYF. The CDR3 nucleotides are TGCAGCGCCCTTGCGGGAGGGGATACGCAGTATTTT.

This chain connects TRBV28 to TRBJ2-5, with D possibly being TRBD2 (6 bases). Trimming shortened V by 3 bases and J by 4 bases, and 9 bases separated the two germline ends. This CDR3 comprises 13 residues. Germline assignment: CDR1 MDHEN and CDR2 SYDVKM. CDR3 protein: CASSLGGGETQYF. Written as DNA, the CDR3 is TGTGCCAGCAGTTTGGGGGGAGGAGAGACCCAGTACTTC. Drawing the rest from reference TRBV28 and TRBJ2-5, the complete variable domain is DVKVTQSSRYLVKRTGEKVFLECVQDMDHENMFWYRQDPGLGLRLIYFSYDVKMKEKGDIPEGYSVSREKKERFSLILESASTNQTSMYLCASSLGGGETQYFGPGTRLLVL.

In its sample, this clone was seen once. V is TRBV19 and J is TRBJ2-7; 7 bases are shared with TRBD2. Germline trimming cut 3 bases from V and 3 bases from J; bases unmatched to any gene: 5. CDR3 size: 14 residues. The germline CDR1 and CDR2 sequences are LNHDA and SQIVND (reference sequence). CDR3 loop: CASSIREEGYEQYF. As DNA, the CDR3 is TGTGCCAGTAGTATCCGGGAGGAGGGCTACGAGCAGTACTTC.

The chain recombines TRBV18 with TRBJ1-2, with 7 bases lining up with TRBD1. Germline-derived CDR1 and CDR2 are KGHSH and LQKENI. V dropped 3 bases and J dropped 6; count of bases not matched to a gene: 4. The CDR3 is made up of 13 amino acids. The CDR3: CASSPWRGHGYTF. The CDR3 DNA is TGTGCCAGCTCACCGTGGAGGGGGCATGGCTACACCTTC.

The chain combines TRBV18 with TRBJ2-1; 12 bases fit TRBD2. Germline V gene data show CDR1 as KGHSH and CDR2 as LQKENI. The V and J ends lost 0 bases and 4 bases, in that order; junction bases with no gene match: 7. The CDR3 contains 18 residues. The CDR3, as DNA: TGTGCCAGCTCACCACCGAGGCGGACTAGCGGGATTTACAATGAGCAGTTCTTC. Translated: CASSPPRRTSGIYNEQFF.

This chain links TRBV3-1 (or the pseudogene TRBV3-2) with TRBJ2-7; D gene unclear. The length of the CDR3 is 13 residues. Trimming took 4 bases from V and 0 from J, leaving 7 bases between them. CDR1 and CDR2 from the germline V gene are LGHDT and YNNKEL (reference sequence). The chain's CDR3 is CASSRAPSYEQYF. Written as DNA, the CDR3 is TGTGCCAGCAGCCGGGCACCCTCCTACGAGCAGTACTTC.

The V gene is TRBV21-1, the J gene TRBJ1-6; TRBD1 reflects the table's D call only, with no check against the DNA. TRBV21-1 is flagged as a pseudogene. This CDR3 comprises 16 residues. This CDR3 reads CASSRTGTGGGSPLHF. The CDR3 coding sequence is TGTGCCAGCAGCAGGACTGGGACAGGGGGCGGTTCACCCCTCCACTTT.

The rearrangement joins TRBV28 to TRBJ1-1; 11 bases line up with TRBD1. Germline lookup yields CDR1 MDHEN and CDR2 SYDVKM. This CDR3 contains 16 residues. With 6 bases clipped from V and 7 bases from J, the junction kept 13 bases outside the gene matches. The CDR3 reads CASRYGTGGRGGEAFF. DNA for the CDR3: TGTGCCAGCAGATACGGGACAGGGGGACGTGGTGGTGAAGCTTTCTTT.

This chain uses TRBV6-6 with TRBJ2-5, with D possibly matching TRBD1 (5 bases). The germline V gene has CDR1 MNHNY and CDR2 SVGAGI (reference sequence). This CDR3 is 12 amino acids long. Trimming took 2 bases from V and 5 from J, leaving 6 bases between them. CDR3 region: CASSYGAETQYF. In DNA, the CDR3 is TGTGCCAGCAGTTACGGGGCTGAGACCCAGTACTTC.

CDR3 amino acids: CASSPPAGTGFYEQYF. The CDR3, as DNA: TGTGCCAGCAGTCCACCAGCCGGGACAGGCTTCTACGAGCAGTACTTC. The rearrangement joins TRBV28 to TRBJ2-7; 8 bases agree with TRBD1. V dropped 5 bases and J dropped 3; count of bases not matched to a gene: 12. Germline loops: CDR1 MDHEN, CDR2 SYDVKM. This CDR3 has 16 residues.

This CDR3 reads CASTQTGQGALWAFF. The CDR3 nucleotides are TGTGCCAGCACCCAGACGGGACAGGGGGCGCTTTGGGCTTTCTTT. The chain is built from TRBV3-1 (or the pseudogene TRBV3-2) and TRBJ1-1; TRBD1 agrees at 12 bases. CDR1 is LGHDT, CDR2 YNNKEL, per germline (reference sequence). J was trimmed by 11 bases and V by 7 bases; bases with no gene match: 14. CDR3 length: 15 amino acids.

The CDR3 sequence is CASSPPLGTKGTETQYF. The CDR3 bases are TGTGCCAGCAGTCCCCCGCTCGGGACTAAGGGAACAGAGACCCAGTACTTC. This chain joins TRBV28 and TRBJ2-5; 7 bases line up with TRBD2. The ends lost 5 bases at V and 4 bases at J; junction bases unmatched: 16. This CDR3 spans 17 amino acids. The germline V gene has CDR1 MDHEN and CDR2 SYDVKM.

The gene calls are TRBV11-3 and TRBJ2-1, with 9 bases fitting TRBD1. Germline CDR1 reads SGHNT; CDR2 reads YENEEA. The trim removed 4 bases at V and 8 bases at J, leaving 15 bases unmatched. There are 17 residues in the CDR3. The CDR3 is CASSSRQGVLLGDEQFF. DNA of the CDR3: TGTGCCAGCAGCTCCCGACAGGGGGTTTTACTAGGAGATGAGCAGTTCTTC.

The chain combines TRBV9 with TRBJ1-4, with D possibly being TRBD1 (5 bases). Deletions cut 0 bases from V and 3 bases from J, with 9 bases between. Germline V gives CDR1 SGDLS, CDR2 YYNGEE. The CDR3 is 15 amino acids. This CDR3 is CASSVAAGPNEKLFF. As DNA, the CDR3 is TGTGCCAGCAGCGTAGCGGCAGGGCCTAATGAAAAACTGTTTTTT.

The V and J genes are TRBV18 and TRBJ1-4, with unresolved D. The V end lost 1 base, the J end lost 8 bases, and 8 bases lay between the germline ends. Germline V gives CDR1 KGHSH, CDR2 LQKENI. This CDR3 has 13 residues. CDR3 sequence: CASSPRGREKLFF. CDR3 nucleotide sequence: TGTGCCAGCTCACCACGAGGGAGGGAAAAACTGTTTTTT.

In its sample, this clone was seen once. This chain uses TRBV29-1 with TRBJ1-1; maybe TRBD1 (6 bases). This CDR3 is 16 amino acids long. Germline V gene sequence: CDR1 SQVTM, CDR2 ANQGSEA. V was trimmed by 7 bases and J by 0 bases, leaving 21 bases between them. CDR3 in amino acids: CSANSVLGALNTEAFF. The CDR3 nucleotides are TGCAGCGCGAACTCGGTATTGGGGGCTCTGAACACTGAAGCTTTCTTT.

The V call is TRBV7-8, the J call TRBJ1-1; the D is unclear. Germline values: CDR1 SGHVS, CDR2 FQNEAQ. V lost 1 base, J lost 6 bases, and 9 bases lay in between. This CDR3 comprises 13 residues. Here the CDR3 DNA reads TGTGCCAGCAGCTTAGTTGGGAGCTCTGAAGCTTTCTTT. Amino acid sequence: CASSLVGSSEAFF. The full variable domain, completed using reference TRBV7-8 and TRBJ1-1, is GAGVSQSPRYKVAKRGQDVALRCDPISGHVSLFWYQQALGQGPEFLTYFQNEAQLDKSGLPSDRFFAERPEGSVSTLKIQRTQQEDSAVYLCASSLVGSSEAFFGQGTRLTVV.

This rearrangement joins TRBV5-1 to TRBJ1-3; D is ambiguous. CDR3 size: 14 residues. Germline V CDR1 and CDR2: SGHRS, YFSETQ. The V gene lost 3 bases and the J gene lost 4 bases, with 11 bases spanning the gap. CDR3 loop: CASSSTTGGNTIYF. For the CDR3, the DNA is TGCGCCAGCAGCTCCACGACGGGGGGAAACACCATATATTTT.

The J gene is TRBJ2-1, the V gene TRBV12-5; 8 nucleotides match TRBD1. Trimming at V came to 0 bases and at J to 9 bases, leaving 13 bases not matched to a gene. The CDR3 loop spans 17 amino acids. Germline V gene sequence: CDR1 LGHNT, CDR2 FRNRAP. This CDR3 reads CASGLVQFGTGDVEQFF. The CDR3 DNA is TGTGCTAGTGGTTTGGTACAATTCGGGACAGGTGATGTTGAGCAGTTCTTC.

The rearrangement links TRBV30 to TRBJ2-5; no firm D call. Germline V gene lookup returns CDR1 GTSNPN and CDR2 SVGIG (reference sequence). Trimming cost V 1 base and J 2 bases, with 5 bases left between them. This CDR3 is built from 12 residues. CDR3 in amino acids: CAWSASQETQYF. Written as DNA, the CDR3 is TGTGCCTGGAGTGCCTCTCAAGAGACCCAGTACTTC.

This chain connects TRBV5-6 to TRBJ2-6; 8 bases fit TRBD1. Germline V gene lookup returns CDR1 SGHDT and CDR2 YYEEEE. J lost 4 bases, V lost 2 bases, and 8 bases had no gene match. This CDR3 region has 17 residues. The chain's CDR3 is CASSFWQGASGANVLTF. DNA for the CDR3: TGTGCCAGCAGCTTTTGGCAGGGGGCTTCGGGGGCCAACGTCCTGACTTTC.

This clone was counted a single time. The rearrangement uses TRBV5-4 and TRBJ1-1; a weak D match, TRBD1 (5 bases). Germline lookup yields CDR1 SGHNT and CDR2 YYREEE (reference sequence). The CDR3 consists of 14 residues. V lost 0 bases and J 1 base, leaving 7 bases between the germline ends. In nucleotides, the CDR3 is TGTGCCAGCAGCTTGGGGACAAGGAACACTGAAGCTTTCTTT. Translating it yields CASSLGTRNTEAFF.

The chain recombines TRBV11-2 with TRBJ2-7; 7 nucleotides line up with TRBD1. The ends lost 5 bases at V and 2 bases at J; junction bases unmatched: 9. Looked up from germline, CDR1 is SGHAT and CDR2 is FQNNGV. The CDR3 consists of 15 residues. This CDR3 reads CASSPETGWPYEQYV. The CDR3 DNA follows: TGTGCCAGCAGCCCGGAGACAGGGTGGCCCTACGAGCAGTACGTC.

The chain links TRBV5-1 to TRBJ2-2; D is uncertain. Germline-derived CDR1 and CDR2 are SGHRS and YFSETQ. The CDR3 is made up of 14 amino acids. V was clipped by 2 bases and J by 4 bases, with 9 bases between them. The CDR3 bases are TGCGCCAGCAGCTTTGGTCCGGGCACCGGGGAGCTGTTTTTT. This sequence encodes CASSFGPGTGELFF.

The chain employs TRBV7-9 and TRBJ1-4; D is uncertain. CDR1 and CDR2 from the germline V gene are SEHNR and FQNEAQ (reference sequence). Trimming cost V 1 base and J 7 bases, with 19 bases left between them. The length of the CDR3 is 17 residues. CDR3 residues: CASSLERASAIGEKLFF. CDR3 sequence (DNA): TGTGCCAGCAGCTTAGAGCGGGCCTCAGCTATCGGTGAAAAACTGTTTTTT. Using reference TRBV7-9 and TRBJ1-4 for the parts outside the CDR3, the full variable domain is DTGVSQNPRHKITKRGQNVTFRCDPISEHNRLYWYRQTLGQGPEFLTYFQNEAQLEKSRLLSDRFSAERPKGSFSTLEIQRTEQGDSAMYLCASSLERASAIGEKLFFGSGTQLSVL.

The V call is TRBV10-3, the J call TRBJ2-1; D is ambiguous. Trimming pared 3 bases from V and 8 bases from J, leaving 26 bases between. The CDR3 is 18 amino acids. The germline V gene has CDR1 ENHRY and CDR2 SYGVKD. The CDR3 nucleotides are TGTGCCATCAGTGACACTTCTGGCGGTATTACCCCCTTGGATGAGCAGTTCTTC. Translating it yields CAISDTSGGITPLDEQFF.

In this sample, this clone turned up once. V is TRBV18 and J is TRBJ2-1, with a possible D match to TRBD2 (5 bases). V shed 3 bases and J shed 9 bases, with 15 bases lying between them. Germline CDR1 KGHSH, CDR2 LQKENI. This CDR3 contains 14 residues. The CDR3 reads CASSPSLGSGEQFF. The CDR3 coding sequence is TGTGCCAGCTCACCGAGCTTGGGAAGCGGTGAGCAGTTCTTC.